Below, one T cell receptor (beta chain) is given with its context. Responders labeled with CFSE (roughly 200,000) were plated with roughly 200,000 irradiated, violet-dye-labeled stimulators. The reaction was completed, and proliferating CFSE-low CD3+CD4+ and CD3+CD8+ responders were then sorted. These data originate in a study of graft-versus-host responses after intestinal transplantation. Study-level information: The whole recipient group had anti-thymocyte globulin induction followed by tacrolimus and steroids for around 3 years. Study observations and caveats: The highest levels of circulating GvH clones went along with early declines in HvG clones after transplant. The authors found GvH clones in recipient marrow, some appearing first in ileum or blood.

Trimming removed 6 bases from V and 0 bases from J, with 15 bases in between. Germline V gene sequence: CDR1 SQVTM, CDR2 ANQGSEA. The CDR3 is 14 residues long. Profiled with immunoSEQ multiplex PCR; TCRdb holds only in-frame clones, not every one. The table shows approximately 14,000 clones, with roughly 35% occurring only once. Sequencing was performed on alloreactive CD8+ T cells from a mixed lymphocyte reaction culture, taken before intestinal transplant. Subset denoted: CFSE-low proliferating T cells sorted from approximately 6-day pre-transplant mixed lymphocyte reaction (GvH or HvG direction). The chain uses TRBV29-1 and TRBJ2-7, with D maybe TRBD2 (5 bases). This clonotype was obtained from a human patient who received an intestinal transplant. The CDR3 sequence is CSVAGGSLSYEQYF. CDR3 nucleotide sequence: TGCAGCGTGGCCGGCGGGTCCCTCTCCTACGAGCAGTACTTC.